This is a list of T cell receptor beta chains from one sample in a study of T cell changes during pregnancy in multiple sclerosis. Clones were read by immunoSEQ multiplex PCR, and TCRdb kept only the in-frame ones, dropping some. Of almost 35,000 clones in the sample, approximately 90% were seen once. The sample consisted of CD8+ T cells from peripheral blood mononuclear cells, taken in the first trimester of pregnancy. These receptors originate from a female donor with multiple sclerosis, enrolled in a pregnancy study. Each CDR3 is given with its conserved first and last residue. Fields, in order: J gene, clone size, D gene, V gene, CDR3 DNA, CDR3 protein. A D gene is named only where the DNA matches it firmly. Only part of the rows carry a size: once, few, many, or a class if the clone is expanded.

J: TRBJ2-1; size: NA; D: NA; V: TRBV5-4; DNA: TGTGCCAGCAGCTTGGGGTGGGGGGAAAATGAGCAGTTCTTC; CDR3: CASSLGWGENEQFF
J: TRBJ2-7; size: NA; D: TRBD1; V: TRBV5-1; DNA: TGCGCCAGCAGTTATTCCGACAGGGTAGTTCTGTACGAGCAGTACTTC; CDR3: CASSYSDRVVLYEQYF
J: TRBJ2-1; size: NA; D: NA; V: TRBV6-6; DNA: TGTGCCACCTCCTCGGGTTTGAGCTCCTACAATGAGCAGTTCTTC; CDR3: CATSSGLSSYNEQFF
J: TRBJ2-7; size: NA; D: TRBD1; V: TRBV5-5; DNA: TGTGCCAGCATCCCCGGGACAGGGCCCTACGAGCAGTACTTC; CDR3: CASIPGTGPYEQYF
J: TRBJ1-1; size: NA; D: TRBD1; V: TRBV27; DNA: TGTGCCAGCAGTTTATCTGCAGGGGGACCCTATGAAGCTTTCTTT; CDR3: CASSLSAGGPYEAFF
J: TRBJ1-1; size: NA; D: NA; V: TRBV19; DNA: TGTGCCAGTAGTGACAGGTCCTATCTTGGTGAAGCTTTCTTT; CDR3: CASSDRSYLGEAFF
J: TRBJ1-2; size: NA; D: TRBD1; V: TRBV18; DNA: TGTGCCAGCTCACCCGGACAGGGGGACTATGGCTACACCTTC; CDR3: CASSPGQGDYGYTF
J: TRBJ1-3; size: NA; D: NA; V: TRBV4-1; DNA: TGCGCCAGCAGCCCCGGATGGGCACGGGGCTCTGGAAACACCATATATTTT; CDR3: CASSPGWARGSGNTIYF
J: TRBJ2-5; size: NA; D: TRBD2; V: TRBV2; DNA: TGTGCCAGCAGTGGGACTAGCGGGGAAGAGACCCAGTACTTC; CDR3: CASSGTSGEETQYF
J: TRBJ1-5; size: once; D: NA; V: TRBV15; DNA: TGTGCCACCAGCAGAGATCGGAATCAGCCCCAGCATTTT; CDR3: CATSRDRNQPQHF
J: TRBJ1-2; size: NA; D: TRBD1; V: TRBV19; DNA: TGTGCCAGTAGTTTAGTAGTGACAGGGGGCGCGCCTAACTATGGCTACACCTTC; CDR3: CASSLVVTGGAPNYGYTF
J: TRBJ2-5; size: NA; D: TRBD1; V: TRBV27; DNA: TGTGCCAGCAGGCAAGGGGGCTTAATGGAGACCCAGTACTTC; CDR3: CASRQGGLMETQYF
J: TRBJ2-7; size: few; D: NA; V: TRBV19; DNA: TGTGCCAGTAGTGCCCGGACACCCTACGAGCAGTACTTC; CDR3: CASSARTPYEQYF